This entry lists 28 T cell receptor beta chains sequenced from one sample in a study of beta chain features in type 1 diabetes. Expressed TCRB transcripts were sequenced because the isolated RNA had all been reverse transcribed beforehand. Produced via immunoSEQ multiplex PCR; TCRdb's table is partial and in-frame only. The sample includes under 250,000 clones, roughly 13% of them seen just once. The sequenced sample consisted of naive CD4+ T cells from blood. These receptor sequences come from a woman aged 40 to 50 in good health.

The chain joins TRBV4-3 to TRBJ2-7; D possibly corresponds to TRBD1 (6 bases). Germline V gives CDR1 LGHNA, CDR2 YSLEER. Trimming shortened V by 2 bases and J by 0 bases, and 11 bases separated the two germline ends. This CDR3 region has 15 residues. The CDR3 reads CASSQQPGHSYEQYF. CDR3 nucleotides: TGCGCCAGCAGCCAACAACCGGGACACTCCTACGAGCAGTACTTC.

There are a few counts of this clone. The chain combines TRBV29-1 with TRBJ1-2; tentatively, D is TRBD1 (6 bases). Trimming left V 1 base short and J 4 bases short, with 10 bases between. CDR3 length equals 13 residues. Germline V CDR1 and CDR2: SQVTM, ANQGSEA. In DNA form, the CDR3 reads TGCAGCGTTGAAGGGACAGACTTCTATGGCTACACCTTC. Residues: CSVEGTDFYGYTF. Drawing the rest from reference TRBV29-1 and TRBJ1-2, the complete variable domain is SAVISQKPSRDICQRGTSLTIQCQVDSQVTMMFWYRQQPGQSLTLIATANQGSEATYESGFVIDKFPISRPNLTFSTLTVSNMSPEDSSIYLCSVEGTDFYGYTFGSGTRLTVV.

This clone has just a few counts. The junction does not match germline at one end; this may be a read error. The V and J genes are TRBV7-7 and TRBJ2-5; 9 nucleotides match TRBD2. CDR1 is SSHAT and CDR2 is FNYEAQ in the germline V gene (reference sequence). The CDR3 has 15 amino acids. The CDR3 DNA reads TGTGCTAGCAGCTTAGCGGGGACTAGCTTCGAGACCCAGTACTTC. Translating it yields CASSLAGTSFETQYF.

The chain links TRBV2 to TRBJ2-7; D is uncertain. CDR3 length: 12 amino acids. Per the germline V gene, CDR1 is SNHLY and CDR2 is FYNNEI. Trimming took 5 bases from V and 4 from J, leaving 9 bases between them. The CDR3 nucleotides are TGTGCCAGCAGTCCTCAGCGATACGAGCAGTACTTC. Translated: CASSPQRYEQYF.

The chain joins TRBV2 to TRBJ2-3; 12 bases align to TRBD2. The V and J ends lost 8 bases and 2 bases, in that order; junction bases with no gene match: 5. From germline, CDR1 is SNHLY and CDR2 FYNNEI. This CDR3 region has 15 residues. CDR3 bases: TGTGCCAGCTTAGGACTAGCGGGGCCCACAGATACGCAGTATTTT. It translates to CASLGLAGPTDTQYF.

This CDR3 reads CASSLGVFAGYSYNEQFF. The DNA of the CDR3 is TGTGCCAGCAGCTTAGGAGTTTTTGCGGGGTACTCCTACAATGAGCAGTTCTTC. The V call is TRBV7-6, the J call TRBJ2-1; D may be TRBD2 (6 bases). CDR3 length equals 18 residues. The V gene's germline CDR1 is SGHVS and CDR2 FNYEAQ. The V gene lost 1 base and the J gene lost 0 bases, with 16 bases spanning the gap.

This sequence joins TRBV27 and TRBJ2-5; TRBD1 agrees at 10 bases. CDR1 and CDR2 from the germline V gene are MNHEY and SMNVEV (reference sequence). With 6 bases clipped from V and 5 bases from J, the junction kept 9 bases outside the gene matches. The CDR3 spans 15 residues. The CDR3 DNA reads TGTGCCAGCAGGCCACTTGACAGGGGGCAGGAGACCCAGTACTTC. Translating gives CASRPLDRGQETQYF.

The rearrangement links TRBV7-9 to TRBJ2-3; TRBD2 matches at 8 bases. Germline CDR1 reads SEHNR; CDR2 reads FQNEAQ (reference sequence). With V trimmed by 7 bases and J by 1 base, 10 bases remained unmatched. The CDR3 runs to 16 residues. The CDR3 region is CASTQTGGGRTDTQYF. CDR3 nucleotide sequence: TGTGCCAGCACCCAAACGGGGGGGGGACGCACAGATACGCAGTATTTT.

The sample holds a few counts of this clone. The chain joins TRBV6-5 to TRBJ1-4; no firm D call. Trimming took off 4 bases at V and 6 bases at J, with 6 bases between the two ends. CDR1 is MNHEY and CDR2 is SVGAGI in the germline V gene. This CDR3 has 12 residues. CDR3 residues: CASSSRDEKLFF. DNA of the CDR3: TGTGCCAGCAGTTCCCGGGATGAAAAACTGTTTTTT.

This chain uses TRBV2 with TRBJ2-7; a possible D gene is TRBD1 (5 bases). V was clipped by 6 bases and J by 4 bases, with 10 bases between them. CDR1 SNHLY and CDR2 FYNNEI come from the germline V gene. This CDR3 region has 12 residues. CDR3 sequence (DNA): TGTGCCAGCAGCGGCAACAGGTACGAGCAGTACTTC. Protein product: CASSGNRYEQYF.

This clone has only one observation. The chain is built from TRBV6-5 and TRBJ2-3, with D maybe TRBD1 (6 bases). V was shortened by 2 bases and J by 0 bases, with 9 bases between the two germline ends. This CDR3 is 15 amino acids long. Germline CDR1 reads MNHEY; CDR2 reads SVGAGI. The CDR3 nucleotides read TGTGCCAGCAGTTACAACAGGGTTAGCACAGATACGCAGTATTTT. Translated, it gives CASSYNRVSTDTQYF.

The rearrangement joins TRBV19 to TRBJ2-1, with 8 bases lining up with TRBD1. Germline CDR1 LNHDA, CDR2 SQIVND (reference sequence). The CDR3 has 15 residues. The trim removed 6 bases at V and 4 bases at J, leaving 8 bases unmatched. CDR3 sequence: CASRSAGGDYNEQFF. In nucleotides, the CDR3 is TGTGCCAGTAGGAGTGCAGGGGGCGATTACAATGAGCAGTTCTTC.

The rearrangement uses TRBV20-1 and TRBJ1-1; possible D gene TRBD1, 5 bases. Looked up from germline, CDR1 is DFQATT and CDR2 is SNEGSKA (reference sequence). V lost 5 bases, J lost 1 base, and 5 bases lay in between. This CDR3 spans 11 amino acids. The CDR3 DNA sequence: TGCAGTGCTGACAGGAACACTGAAGCTTTCTTT. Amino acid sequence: CSADRNTEAFF.

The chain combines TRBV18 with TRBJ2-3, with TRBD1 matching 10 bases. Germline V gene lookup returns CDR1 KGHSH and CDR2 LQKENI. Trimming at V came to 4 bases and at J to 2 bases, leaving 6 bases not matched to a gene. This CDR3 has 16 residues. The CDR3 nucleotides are TGTGCCAGCTCACAGAGACAGGGGGCCACCACAGATACGCAGTATTTT. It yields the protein CASSQRQGATTDTQYF.

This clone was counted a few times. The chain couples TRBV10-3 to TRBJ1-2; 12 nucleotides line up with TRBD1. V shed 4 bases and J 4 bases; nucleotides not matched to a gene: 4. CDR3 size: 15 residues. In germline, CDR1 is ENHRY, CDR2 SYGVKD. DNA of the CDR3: TGTGCCATCAGTGGGGACAGGGGGCGCCTCTATGGCTACACCTTC. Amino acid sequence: CAISGDRGRLYGYTF.

The CDR3 loop reads CASSEETGHNSPLHF. The DNA of the CDR3 is TGTGCCAGCAGTGAAGAGACAGGGCATAATTCACCCCTCCACTTT. The chain employs TRBV2 and TRBJ1-6; TRBD1 aligns across 7 bases. The trim removed 1 base at V and 5 bases at J, leaving 2 bases unmatched. CDR1 is SNHLY and CDR2 is FYNNEI in the germline V gene. The CDR3 contains 15 residues. Supplemented by reference TRBV2 and TRBJ1-6, the full variable domain reads EPEVTQTPSHQVTQMGQEVILRCVPISNHLYFYWYRQILGQKVEFLVSFYNNEISEKSEIFDDQFSVERPDGSNFTLKIRSTKLEDSAMYFCASSEETGHNSPLHFGNGTRLTVT.

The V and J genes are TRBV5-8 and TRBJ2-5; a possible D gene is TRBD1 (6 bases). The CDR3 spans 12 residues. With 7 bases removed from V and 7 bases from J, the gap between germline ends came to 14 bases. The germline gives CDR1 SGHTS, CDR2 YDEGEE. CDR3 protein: CASARGEGTQYF. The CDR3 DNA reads TGTGCCAGCGCCAGGGGCGAGGGGACCCAGTACTTC.

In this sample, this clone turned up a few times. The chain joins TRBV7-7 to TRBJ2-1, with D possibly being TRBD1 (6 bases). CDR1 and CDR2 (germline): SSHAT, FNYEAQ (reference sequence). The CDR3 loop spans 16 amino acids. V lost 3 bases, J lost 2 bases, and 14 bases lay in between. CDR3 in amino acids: CASSFGLGAAYNEQFF. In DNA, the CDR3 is TGTGCCAGCAGCTTTGGTTTGGGGGCGGCCTACAATGAGCAGTTCTTC.

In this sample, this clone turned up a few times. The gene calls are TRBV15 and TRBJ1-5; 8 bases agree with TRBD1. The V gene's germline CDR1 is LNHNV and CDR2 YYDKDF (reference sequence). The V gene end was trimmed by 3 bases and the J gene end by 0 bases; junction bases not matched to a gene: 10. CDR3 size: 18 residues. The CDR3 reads CATSSSGGAPDSNQPQHF. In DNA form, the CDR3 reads TGTGCCACCAGCAGTTCAGGGGGCGCCCCGGATAGCAATCAGCCCCAGCATTTT.

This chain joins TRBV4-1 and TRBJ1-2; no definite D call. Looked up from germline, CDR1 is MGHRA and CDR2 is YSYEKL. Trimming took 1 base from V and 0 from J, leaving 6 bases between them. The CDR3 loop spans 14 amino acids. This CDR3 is CASSQGGANYGYTF. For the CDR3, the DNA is TGCGCCAGCAGCCAAGGGGGAGCTAACTATGGCTACACCTTC.

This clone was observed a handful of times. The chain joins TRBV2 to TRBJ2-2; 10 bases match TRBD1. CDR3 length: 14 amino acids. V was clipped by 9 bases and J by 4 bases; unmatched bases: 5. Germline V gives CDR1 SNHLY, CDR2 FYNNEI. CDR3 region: CASRQGAVTGELFF. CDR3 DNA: TGTGCCAGTCGACAGGGGGCCGTCACCGGGGAGCTGTTTTTT.

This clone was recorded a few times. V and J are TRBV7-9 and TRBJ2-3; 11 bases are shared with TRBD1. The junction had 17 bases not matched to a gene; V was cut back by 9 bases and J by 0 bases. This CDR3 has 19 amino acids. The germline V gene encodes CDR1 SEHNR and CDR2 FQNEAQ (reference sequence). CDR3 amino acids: CASTKQDRGHSPSTDTQYF. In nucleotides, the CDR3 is TGTGCCAGTACGAAACAGGACAGGGGGCATTCCCCTAGCACAGATACGCAGTATTTT.

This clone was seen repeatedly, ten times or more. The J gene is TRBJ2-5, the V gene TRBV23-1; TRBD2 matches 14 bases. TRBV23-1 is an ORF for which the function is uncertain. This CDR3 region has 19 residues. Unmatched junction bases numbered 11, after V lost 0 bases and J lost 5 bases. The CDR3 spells CASSQSRGTSGGLGETQYF. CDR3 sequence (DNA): TGCGCCAGCAGTCAATCAAGGGGGACTAGCGGGGGCCTTGGGGAGACCCAGTACTTC.

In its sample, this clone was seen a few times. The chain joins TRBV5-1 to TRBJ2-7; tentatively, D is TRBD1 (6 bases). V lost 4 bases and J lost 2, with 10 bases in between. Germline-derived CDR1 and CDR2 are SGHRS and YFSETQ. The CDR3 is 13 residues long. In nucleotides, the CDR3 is TGCGCCAGCAGCCTTAGACAGGCCTACGAGCAGTACTTC. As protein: CASSLRQAYEQYF.

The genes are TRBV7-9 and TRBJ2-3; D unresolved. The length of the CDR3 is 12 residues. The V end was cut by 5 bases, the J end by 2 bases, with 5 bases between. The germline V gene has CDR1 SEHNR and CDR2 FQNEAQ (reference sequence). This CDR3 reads CASSPHTDTQYF. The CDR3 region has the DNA TGTGCCAGCAGCCCCCACACAGATACGCAGTATTTT.

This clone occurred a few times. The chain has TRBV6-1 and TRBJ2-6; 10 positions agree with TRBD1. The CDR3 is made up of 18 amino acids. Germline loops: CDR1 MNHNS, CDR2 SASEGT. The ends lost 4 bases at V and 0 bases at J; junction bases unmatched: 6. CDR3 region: CASSVGQGLGSGANVLTF. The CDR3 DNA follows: TGTGCCAGCAGTGTGGGACAGGGGCTCGGCTCTGGGGCCAACGTCCTGACTTTC.

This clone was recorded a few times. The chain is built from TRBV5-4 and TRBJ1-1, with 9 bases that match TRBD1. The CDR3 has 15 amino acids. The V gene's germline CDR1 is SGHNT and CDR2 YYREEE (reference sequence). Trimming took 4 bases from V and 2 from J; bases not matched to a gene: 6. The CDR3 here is CASSPGTGTNTEAFF. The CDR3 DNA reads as TGTGCCAGCAGCCCGGGGACAGGGACCAACACTGAAGCTTTCTTT. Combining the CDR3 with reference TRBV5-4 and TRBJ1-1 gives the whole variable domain ETGVTQSPTHLIKTRGQQVTLRCSSQSGHNTVSWYQQALGQGPQFIFQYYREEENGRGNFPPRFSGLQFPNYSSELNVNALELDDSALYLCASSPGTGTNTEAFFGQGTRLTVV.

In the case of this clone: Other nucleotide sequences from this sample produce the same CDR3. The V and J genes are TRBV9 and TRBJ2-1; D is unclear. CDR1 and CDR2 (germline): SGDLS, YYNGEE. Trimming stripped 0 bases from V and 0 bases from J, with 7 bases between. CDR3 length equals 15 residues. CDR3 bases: TGTGCCAGCAGCGTAGGTGGCAACTCCTACAATGAGCAGTTCTTC. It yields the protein CASSVGGNSYNEQFF.